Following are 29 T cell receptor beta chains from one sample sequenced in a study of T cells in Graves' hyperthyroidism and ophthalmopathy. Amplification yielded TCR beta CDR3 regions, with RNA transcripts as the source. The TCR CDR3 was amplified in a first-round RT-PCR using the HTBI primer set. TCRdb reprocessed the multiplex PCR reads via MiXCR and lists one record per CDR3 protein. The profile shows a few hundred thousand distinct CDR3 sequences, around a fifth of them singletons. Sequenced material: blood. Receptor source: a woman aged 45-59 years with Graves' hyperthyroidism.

The DNA of the CDR3 is TGTGCCAGCAGTCCAGACACTCCCAGGGACAGGGATATCTACGAGCAGTACTTC. Translating it yields CASSPDTPRDRDIYEQYF. This sequence joins TRBV27 and TRBJ2-7; TRBD1 matches at 9 bases. The CDR3 loop spans 18 amino acids. V shed 5 bases, J shed 3 bases, and the junction held 17 bases outside the gene matches. CDR1 is MNHEY and CDR2 is SMNVEV in the germline V gene (reference sequence).

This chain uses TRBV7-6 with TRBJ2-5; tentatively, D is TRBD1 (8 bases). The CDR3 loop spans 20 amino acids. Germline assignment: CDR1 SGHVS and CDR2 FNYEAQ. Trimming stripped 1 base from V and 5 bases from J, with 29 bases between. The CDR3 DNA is TGTGCCAGCAGCTTAGAGCCCGGACAGGGAGGGTCGGATGCGGAGGAGACCCAGTACTTC. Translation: CASSLEPGQGGSDAEETQYF.

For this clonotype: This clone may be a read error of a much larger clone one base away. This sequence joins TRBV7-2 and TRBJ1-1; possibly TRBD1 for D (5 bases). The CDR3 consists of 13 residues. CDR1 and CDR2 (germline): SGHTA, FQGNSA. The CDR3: CVSSFGGYTEAFF. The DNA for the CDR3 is TGTGTCAGCAGCTTTGGGGGGTACACTGAAGCTTTCTTT.

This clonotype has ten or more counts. The chain's CDR3 is CASSGVGNNEQFF. The CDR3 coding sequence is TGTGCCAGCAGCGGGGTAGGGAACAATGAGCAGTTCTTC. The rearrangement uses TRBV9 and TRBJ2-1; D remains ambiguous. Germline CDR1 reads SGDLS; CDR2 reads YYNGEE. V was pared by 3 bases and J by 5 bases, with 9 bases between. The CDR3 consists of 13 residues.

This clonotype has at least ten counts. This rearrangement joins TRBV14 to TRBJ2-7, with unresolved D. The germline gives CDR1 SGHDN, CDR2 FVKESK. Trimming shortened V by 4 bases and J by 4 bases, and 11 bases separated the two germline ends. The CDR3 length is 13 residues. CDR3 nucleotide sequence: TGTGCCAGCAGCCGCAGGTTGGTTTACGAGCAGTACTTC. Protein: CASSRRLVYEQYF.

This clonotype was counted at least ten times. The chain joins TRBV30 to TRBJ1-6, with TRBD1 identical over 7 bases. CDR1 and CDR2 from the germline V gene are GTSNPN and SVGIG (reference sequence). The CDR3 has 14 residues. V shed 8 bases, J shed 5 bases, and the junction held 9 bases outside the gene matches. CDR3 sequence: CARRGQSNNSPLHF. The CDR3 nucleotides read TGTGCCCGCCGGGGACAGTCTAATAATTCACCCCTCCACTTT. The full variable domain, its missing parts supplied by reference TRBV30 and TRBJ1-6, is SQTIHQWPATLVQPVGSPLSLECTVEGTSNPNLYWYRQAAGRGLQLLFYSVGIGQISSEVPQNLSASRPQDRQFILSSKKLLLSDSGFYLCARRGQSNNSPLHFGNGTRLTVT.

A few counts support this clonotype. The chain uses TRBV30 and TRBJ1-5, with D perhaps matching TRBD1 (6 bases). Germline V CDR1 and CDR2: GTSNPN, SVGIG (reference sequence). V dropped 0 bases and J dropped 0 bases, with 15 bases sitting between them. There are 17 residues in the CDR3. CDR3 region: CAWSVRGREISNQPQHF. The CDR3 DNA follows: TGTGCCTGGAGTGTACGGGGGCGCGAGATTAGCAATCAGCCCCAGCATTTT.

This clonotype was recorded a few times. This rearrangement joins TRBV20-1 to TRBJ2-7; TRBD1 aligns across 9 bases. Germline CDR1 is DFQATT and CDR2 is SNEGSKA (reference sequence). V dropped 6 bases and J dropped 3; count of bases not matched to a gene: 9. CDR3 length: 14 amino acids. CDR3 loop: CSATGQGRGYEQYF. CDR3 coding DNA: TGCAGTGCCACCGGACAGGGGAGAGGCTACGAGCAGTACTTC.

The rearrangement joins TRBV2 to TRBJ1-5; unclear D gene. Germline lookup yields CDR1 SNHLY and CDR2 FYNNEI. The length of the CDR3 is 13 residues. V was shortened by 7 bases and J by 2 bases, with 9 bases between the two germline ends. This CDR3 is CASKGMGNQPQHF. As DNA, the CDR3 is TGTGCCAGCAAAGGGATGGGCAATCAGCCCCAGCATTTT.

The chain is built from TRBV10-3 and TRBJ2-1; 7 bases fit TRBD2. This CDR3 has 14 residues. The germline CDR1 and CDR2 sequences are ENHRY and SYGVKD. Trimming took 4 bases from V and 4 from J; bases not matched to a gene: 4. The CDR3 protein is CAISVSGAYNEQFF. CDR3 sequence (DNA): TGTGCCATCAGTGTAAGCGGGGCTTACAATGAGCAGTTCTTC.

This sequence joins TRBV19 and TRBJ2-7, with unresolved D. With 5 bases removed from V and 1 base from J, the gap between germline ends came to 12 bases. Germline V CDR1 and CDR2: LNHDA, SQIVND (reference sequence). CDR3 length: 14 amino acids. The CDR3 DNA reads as TGTGCCAGTAGTCCAGTGGACGGTTCCTACGAGCAGTACTTC. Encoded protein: CASSPVDGSYEQYF.

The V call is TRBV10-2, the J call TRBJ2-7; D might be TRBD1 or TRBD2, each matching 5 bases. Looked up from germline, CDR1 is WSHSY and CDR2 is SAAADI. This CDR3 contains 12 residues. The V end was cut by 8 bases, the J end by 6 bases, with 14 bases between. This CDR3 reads CASGTLGAEQYF. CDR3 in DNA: TGCGCCAGCGGGACCCTAGGGGCCGAGCAGTACTTC.

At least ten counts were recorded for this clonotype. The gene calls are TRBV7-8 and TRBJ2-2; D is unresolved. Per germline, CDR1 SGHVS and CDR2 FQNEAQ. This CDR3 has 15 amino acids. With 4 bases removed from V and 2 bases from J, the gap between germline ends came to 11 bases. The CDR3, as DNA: TGTGCCAGCAGCTCCAGACAACTCAACACCGGGGAGCTGTTTTTT. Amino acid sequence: CASSSRQLNTGELFF.

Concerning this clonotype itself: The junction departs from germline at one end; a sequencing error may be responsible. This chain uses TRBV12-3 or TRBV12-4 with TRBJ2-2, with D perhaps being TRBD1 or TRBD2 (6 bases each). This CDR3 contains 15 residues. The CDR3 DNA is TGTGCCAACAGTCCAACAGGGACTGTACCCGGCGAGCTGTTTTTT. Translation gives CANSPTGTVPGELFF.

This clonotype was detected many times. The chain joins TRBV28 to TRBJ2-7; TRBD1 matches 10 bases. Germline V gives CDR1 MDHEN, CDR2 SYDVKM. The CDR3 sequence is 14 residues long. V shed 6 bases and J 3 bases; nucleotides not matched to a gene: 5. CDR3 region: CASRRDRGNYEQYF. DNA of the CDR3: TGTGCCAGCAGGCGGGACAGGGGTAACTACGAGCAGTACTTC.

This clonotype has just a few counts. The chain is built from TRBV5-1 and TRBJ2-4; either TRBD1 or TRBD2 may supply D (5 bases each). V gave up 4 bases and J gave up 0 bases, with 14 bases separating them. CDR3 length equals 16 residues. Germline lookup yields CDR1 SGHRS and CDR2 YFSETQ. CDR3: CASSQAGTVAKNIQYF. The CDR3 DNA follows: TGCGCCAGCAGCCAAGCCGGGACGGTAGCCAAAAACATTCAGTACTTC.

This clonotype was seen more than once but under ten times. The CDR3 sequence is CASKDGAGDTQYF. In nucleotides, the CDR3 is TGTGCCAGCAAAGATGGGGCGGGAGATACGCAGTATTTT. The chain combines TRBV12-3 or TRBV12-4 with TRBJ2-3, with D tentatively TRBD1 or TRBD2 (5 bases each). The germline V and J ends were trimmed by 7 bases and 5 bases, with 13 bases remaining between them. CDR3 length: 13 amino acids.

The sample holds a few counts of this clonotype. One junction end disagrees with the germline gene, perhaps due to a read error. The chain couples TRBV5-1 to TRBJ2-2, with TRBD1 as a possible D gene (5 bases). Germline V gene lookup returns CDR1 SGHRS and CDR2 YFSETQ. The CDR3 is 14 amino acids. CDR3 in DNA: TGCGCCAGCAGCTTGGCAGGGAACACCGAGGAGCTGGTTTTT. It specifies CASSLAGNTEELVF.

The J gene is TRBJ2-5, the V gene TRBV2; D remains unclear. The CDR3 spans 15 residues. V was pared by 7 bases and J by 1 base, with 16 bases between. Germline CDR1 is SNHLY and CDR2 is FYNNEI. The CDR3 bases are TGTGCCAGCATGATCACGATTGACCTCCAAGAGACCCAGTACTTC. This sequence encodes CASMITIDLQETQYF.

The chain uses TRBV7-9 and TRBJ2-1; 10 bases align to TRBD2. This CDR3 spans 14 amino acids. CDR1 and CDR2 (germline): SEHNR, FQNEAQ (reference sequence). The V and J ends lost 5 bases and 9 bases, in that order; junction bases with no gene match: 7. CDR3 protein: CASSGAGGLSEQFF. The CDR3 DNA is TGTGCCAGCAGCGGAGCGGGGGGGCTGAGTGAGCAGTTCTTC.

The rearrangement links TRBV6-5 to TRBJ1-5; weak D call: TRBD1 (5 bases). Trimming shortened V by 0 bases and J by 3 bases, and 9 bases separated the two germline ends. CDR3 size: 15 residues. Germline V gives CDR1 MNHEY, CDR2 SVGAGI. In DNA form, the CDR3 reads TGTGCCAGCAGTTACTCTCAGGGTCCCAATCAGCCCCAGCATTTT. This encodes CASSYSQGPNQPQHF.

CDR3 sequence reads: CASSSAVAGDTQYF. The CDR3, as DNA: TGTGCCAGCAGCTCCGCCGTGGCGGGGGATACGCAGTATTTT. The genes are TRBV11-2 and TRBJ2-3, with a tentative D call TRBD2 (6 bases). Trimming left V 4 bases short and J 6 bases short, with 14 bases between. Germline V gene data show CDR1 as SGHAT and CDR2 as FQNNGV. This CDR3 is 14 amino acids long.

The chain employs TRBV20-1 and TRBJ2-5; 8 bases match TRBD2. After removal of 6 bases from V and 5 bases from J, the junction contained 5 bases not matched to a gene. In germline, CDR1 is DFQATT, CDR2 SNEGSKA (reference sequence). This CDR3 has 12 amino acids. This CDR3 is CSAHSGGETQYF. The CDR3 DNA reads TGCAGTGCGCACAGCGGGGGCGAGACCCAGTACTTC.

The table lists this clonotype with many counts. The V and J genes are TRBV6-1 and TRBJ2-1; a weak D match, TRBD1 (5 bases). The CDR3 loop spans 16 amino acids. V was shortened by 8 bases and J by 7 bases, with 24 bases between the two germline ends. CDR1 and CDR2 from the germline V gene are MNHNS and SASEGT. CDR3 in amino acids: CASRTPRHSKGNEQFF. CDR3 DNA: TGTGCCAGCCGAACCCCACGGCATTCTAAGGGGAATGAGCAGTTCTTC.

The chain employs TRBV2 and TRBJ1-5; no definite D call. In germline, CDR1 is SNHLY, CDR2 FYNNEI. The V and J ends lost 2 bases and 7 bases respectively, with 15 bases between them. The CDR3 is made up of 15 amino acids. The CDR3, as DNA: TGTGCCAGCAGTGAAAAAGGGTGGGTAAGGCAGCCCCAGCATTTT. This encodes CASSEKGWVRQPQHF.

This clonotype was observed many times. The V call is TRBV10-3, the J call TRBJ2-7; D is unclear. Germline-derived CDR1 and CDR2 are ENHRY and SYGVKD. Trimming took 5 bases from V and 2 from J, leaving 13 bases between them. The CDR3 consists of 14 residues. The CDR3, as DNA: TGTGCCATCAGTCCTAGTCCTGGACCCTACGAGCAGTACTTC. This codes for CAISPSPGPYEQYF.

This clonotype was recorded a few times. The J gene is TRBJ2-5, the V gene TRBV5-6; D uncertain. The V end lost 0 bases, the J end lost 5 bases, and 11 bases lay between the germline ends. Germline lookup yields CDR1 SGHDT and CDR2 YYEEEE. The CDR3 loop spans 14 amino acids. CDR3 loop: CASSLVTLEETQYF. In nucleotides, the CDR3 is TGTGCCAGCAGCTTGGTAACCCTCGAGGAGACCCAGTACTTC.

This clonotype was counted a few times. The CDR3 here is CASSMDSFSNQPQHF. The CDR3 nucleotides are TGTGCCAGCAGTATGGACAGCTTTAGCAATCAGCCCCAGCATTTT. The chain couples TRBV2 to TRBJ1-5, with a possible D match to TRBD1 (6 bases). CDR1 SNHLY and CDR2 FYNNEI come from the germline V gene. V gave up 5 bases and J gave up 0 bases, with 11 bases separating them. This CDR3 has 15 amino acids.

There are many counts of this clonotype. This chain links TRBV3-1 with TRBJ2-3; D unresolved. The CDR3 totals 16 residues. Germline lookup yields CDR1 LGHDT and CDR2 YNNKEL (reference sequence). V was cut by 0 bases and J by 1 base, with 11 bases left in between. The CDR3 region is CASSQDLARGTDTQYF. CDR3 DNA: TGTGCCAGCAGCCAAGATCTGGCTAGAGGCACAGATACGCAGTATTTT.